A single sample gave rise to the 2 T cell receptor beta chains below, sequenced in a study of Graves' ophthalmopathy and Graves' hyperthyroidism. Scientists amplified the TCR beta CDR3 regions from RNA transcripts. First-round RT-PCR relied on HTBI primers, and a second-round multiplex PCR came next. TCRdb reprocessed the multiplex PCR reads via MiXCR and lists one record per CDR3 protein. The data hold approximately 460,000 distinct CDR3 sequences, with around 15% observed a single time. The material sequenced was blood. The source is a woman aged 25 to 39 with Graves' ophthalmopathy.

This clonotype was seen ten or more times. The genes are TRBV27 and TRBJ2-7; D is ambiguous. CDR3 length: 14 residues. V lost 4 bases and J 2 bases, leaving 12 bases between the germline ends. Germline-derived CDR1 and CDR2 are MNHEY and SMNVEV (reference sequence). The CDR3 sequence: CASSYSPSTYEQYF. CDR3 bases: TGTGCCAGCAGTTATTCCCCCAGTACCTACGAGCAGTACTTC.

This clonotype was recorded many times. The chain uses TRBV28 and TRBJ1-5; unclear D gene. The germline V gene has CDR1 MDHEN and CDR2 SYDVKM. CDR3 length: 16 residues. V gave up 2 bases and J gave up 7 bases, with 18 bases separating them. The CDR3, as DNA: TGTGCCAGCAGTTTAACCGTCGGGCGGGCGAGGCAGCCCCAGCATTTT. It codes for CASSLTVGRARQPQHF.